These 27 T cell receptor beta chains originate from one sample sequenced in a study of beta chain features in type 1 diabetes. The entirety of the isolated RNA underwent reverse transcription, so expressed TCRB transcripts were sequenced. Only in-frame clones appear in the TCRdb table, and some are missing; sequencing was by immunoSEQ multiplex PCR. This table has about 150,000 clones, roughly 10% appearing once. The material sequenced was central memory CD4+ T cells from blood. These receptors came from a man younger than 30 in good health.

The V gene is TRBV2, the J gene TRBJ1-5; unclear D gene. Germline V CDR1 and CDR2: SNHLY, FYNNEI. Trimming removed 5 bases at V and 12 bases at J, with 11 bases between. CDR3 size: 11 residues. CDR3 bases: TGTGCCAGCAGTTATACAGCCCTCCAGCATTTT. This translates into CASSYTALQHF.

This clone showed up just a few times. The rearrangement joins TRBV9 to TRBJ1-6; D might be TRBD1 (5 bases). Trimming removed 4 bases at V and 7 bases at J, with 15 bases between. The CDR3 spans 15 residues. Looked up from germline, CDR1 is SGDLS and CDR2 is YYNGEE. The CDR3 protein is CASSLQGSLNSPLHF. CDR3 nucleotide sequence: TGTGCCAGCAGCCTCCAGGGTTCCCTCAATTCACCCCTCCACTTT.

This CDR3 reads CASSLDRPYYGYTF. As DNA, the CDR3 is TGTGCCAGCAGTCTGGACAGGCCCTACTATGGCTACACCTTC. The rearrangement links TRBV14 to TRBJ1-2; 7 positions match TRBD1. The CDR3 runs to 14 residues. V lost 6 bases, J lost 3 bases, and 7 bases stayed unmatched. Germline V gene sequence: CDR1 SGHDN, CDR2 FVKESK.

The table lists this clone with a few counts. This chain links TRBV28 with TRBJ2-5; D might be TRBD1 (6 bases). The CDR3 has 14 residues. Germline CDR1 reads MDHEN; CDR2 reads SYDVKM. Trimming took off 3 bases at V and 1 base at J, with 9 bases between the two ends. The CDR3 DNA reads as TGTGCCAGCAGTTTGTCAGGGGCCCAAGAGACCCAGTACTTC. The encoded protein is CASSLSGAQETQYF.

This clone was detected only a few times. The chain uses TRBV28 and TRBJ1-1; perhaps TRBD1 as D (5 bases). CDR1 and CDR2 from the germline V gene are MDHEN and SYDVKM. This CDR3 is 12 amino acids long. V was trimmed by 2 bases and J by 10 bases, leaving 11 bases between them. CDR3 residues: CASSLRSGGAFF. DNA of the CDR3: TGTGCCAGCAGTTTAAGGTCCGGGGGAGCTTTCTTT.

V usage is TRBV9 and J usage is TRBJ2-1, with D perhaps being TRBD1 or TRBD2 (5 bases each). Trimming removed 0 bases from V and 1 base from J, with 11 bases in between. The CDR3 runs 16 residues. Germline-derived CDR1 and CDR2 are SGDLS and YYNGEE. The CDR3 loop is CASSVDAGSSYNEQFF. CDR3 sequence (DNA): TGTGCCAGCAGCGTAGACGCAGGGAGTTCCTACAATGAGCAGTTCTTC.

This clone appeared many times. J is TRBJ2-1 and V is TRBV7-9, with D perhaps TRBD2 (6 bases). The CDR3 has 14 residues. Looked up from germline, CDR1 is SEHNR and CDR2 is FQNEAQ (reference sequence). The V end was cut by 4 bases, the J end by 7 bases, with 14 bases between. Written as DNA, the CDR3 is TGTGCCAGCAGCTCAACGGGAGCCAGGAATGAGCAGTTCTTC. Its protein product is CASSSTGARNEQFF. Drawing the rest from reference TRBV7-9 and TRBJ2-1, the complete variable domain is DTGVSQNPRHKITKRGQNVTFRCDPISEHNRLYWYRQTLGQGPEFLTYFQNEAQLEKSRLLSDRFSAERPKGSFSTLEIQRTEQGDSAMYLCASSSTGARNEQFFGPGTRLTVL.

V usage is TRBV25-1 and J usage is TRBJ2-7; TRBD2 agrees at 7 bases. CDR3 length: 13 amino acids. Germline lookup yields CDR1 MGHDK and CDR2 SYGVNS. V lost 2 bases, J lost 2 bases, and 0 bases stayed unmatched. CDR3 bases: TGTGCCAGCAGTGAACTAGCGGCCTACGAGCAGTACTTC. It encodes CASSELAAYEQYF.

The V call is TRBV7-2, the J call TRBJ2-1; TRBD2 matches 14 bases. With 5 bases clipped from V and 3 bases from J, the junction kept 9 bases outside the gene matches. This CDR3 comprises 18 residues. Germline CDR1 reads SGHTA; CDR2 reads FQGNSA. CDR3 region: CASSPRTSGGFDYNEQFF. The CDR3 DNA follows: TGTGCCAGCAGCCCCCGGACTAGCGGGGGGTTCGACTACAATGAGCAGTTCTTC.

The chain has TRBV29-1 and TRBJ2-7; perhaps TRBD1 as D (7 bases). V lost 2 bases to trimming and J lost 2 bases, with 10 bases between them. Per the germline V gene, CDR1 is SQVTM and CDR2 is ANQGSEA. This CDR3 has 13 amino acids. The CDR3 DNA is TGCAGCGTTGAACAGGGGGGAACCTACGAGCAGTACTTC. This codes for CSVEQGGTYEQYF.

This clone came up many times. The J gene is TRBJ2-3, the V gene TRBV7-2; a possible D gene is TRBD1 (5 bases). This CDR3 region has 16 residues. Trimming removed 2 bases at V and 1 base at J, with 13 bases between. Looked up from germline, CDR1 is SGHTA and CDR2 is FQGNSA. CDR3 in DNA: TGTGCCAGCAGCTTATTATCGGCAGGGCGCACAGATACGCAGTATTTT. Protein sequence: CASSLLSAGRTDTQYF.

This clone was found a few times. The rearrangement joins TRBV5-1 to TRBJ2-3; D is ambiguous. Germline V gene sequence: CDR1 SGHRS, CDR2 YFSETQ. The CDR3 consists of 15 residues. Trimming stripped 1 base from V and 0 bases from J, with 9 bases between. This chain's CDR3 is CASSLFTKSTDTQYF. The CDR3 DNA is TGCGCCAGCAGCTTGTTTACTAAGAGCACAGATACGCAGTATTTT.

A few counts support this clone. The chain employs TRBV9 and TRBJ2-2, with D uncertain. Germline values: CDR1 SGDLS, CDR2 YYNGEE. The V end lost 1 base, the J end lost 2 bases, and 9 bases lay between the germline ends. The CDR3 runs 15 residues. The CDR3 coding sequence is TGTGCCAGCAGCGTAATCCCTCATAACACCGGGGAGCTGTTTTTT. Translated, it gives CASSVIPHNTGELFF.

This clone came up a few times. V usage is TRBV7-2 and J usage is TRBJ2-7, with D perhaps TRBD1 (5 bases). CDR3 length equals 15 residues. The V end lost 1 base, the J end lost 0 bases, and 10 bases lay between the germline ends. The germline CDR1 and CDR2 sequences are SGHTA and FQGNSA. The CDR3 region is CASSLGQKSSYEQYF. The CDR3 region has the DNA TGTGCCAGCAGCTTAGGACAGAAAAGCTCCTACGAGCAGTACTTC.

The chain has TRBV4-2 and TRBJ2-1, with TRBD2 matching over 9 bases. The CDR3 spans 16 residues. The J segment lost 4 bases and the V segment lost 0 bases, leaving 4 bases of the junction unmatched. Germline CDR1 LGHNA, CDR2 YNFKEQ. The CDR3: CASSQESSGGYNEQFF. The CDR3 DNA is TGTGCCAGCAGCCAAGAAAGCAGCGGGGGGTACAATGAGCAGTTCTTC.

This clone was observed a handful of times. V gene TRBV2 combines with J gene TRBJ2-1; D ambiguous. CDR1 is SNHLY, CDR2 FYNNEI, per germline. Trimming shortened V by 4 bases and J by 2 bases, and 9 bases separated the two germline ends. The CDR3 is 14 residues long. The CDR3 nucleotides read TGTGCCAGCAGTGGCCCGAAGGCCTACAATGAGCAGTTCTTC. This gives the protein CASSGPKAYNEQFF.

The chain has TRBV7-3 and TRBJ2-1; 8 bases are a match to TRBD2. The junction had 8 bases not matched to a gene; V was cut back by 6 bases and J by 4 bases. The CDR3 is made up of 15 amino acids. Germline lookup yields CDR1 SGHTA and CDR2 FQGTGA. CDR3 bases: TGTGCCAGCAGTTTAGCGGGAACAGCATACAATGAGCAGTTCTTC. It translates to CASSLAGTAYNEQFF.

This clone was counted at least ten times. The rearrangement links TRBV29-1 to TRBJ2-5, with TRBD1 matching 11 bases. The CDR3 is 13 residues long. The V segment lost 4 bases and the J segment 8 bases; nucleotides outside the gene matches: 6. Germline CDR1 is SQVTM and CDR2 is ANQGSEA. CDR3 nucleotide sequence: TGCAGCGTTGGTCCGGGACAGGGGGATACCCAGTACTTC. It specifies CSVGPGQGDTQYF.

J is TRBJ1-1 and V is TRBV7-9; D gene uncertain. Trimming took off 2 bases at V and 2 bases at J, with 9 bases between the two ends. Germline V lookup: CDR1 SEHNR, CDR2 FQNEAQ (reference sequence). CDR3 length equals 14 residues. The CDR3 DNA sequence: TGTGCCAGCAGCTTATTAGGGCCCAACACTGAAGCTTTCTTT. It codes for CASSLLGPNTEAFF. The whole variable domain, filled in from reference TRBV7-9 and TRBJ1-1, reads DTGVSQNPRHKITKRGQNVTFRCDPISEHNRLYWYRQTLGQGPEFLTYFQNEAQLEKSRLLSDRFSAERPKGSFSTLEIQRTEQGDSAMYLCASSLLGPNTEAFFGQGTRLTVV.

The rearrangement joins TRBV2 to TRBJ1-5; 10 nucleotides agree with TRBD1. This CDR3 is built from 14 residues. CDR1 SNHLY and CDR2 FYNNEI come from the germline V gene. The V segment lost 8 bases and the J segment 6 bases; nucleotides outside the gene matches: 7. In DNA form, the CDR3 reads TGTGCCAGCGGAGGGACAGGGGCAACTCAGCCCCAGCATTTT. This encodes CASGGTGATQPQHF.

The chain employs TRBV7-3 and TRBJ1-1; TRBD1 agrees at 9 bases. Germline CDR1 and CDR2: SGHTA and FQGTGA. This CDR3 has 14 residues. Trimming at V came to 5 bases and at J to 1 base, leaving 2 bases not matched to a gene. The CDR3 region has the DNA TGTGCCAGCAGCCTGGGACAGGGGAACACTGAAGCTTTCTTT. This sequence encodes CASSLGQGNTEAFF.

This chain uses TRBV5-6 with TRBJ2-1, with D perhaps matching TRBD2 (6 bases). The ends were cut back, 4 bases at V and 2 bases at J, with 13 bases in the middle. The CDR3 contains 15 residues. CDR1 and CDR2 from the germline V gene are SGHDT and YYEEEE. CDR3 in DNA: TGTGCCAGCAGCGACGCGGGACGGGCCTACAATGAGCAGTTCTTC. Residues: CASSDAGRAYNEQFF.

This clone has ten or more counts. The gene calls are TRBV7-2 and TRBJ2-1; 10 nucleotides agree with TRBD2. V dropped 6 bases and J dropped 2; count of bases not matched to a gene: 7. CDR1 and CDR2 (germline): SGHTA, FQGNSA. The CDR3 is 16 residues long. The CDR3 protein is CASSQGLADTYNEQFF. Written as DNA, the CDR3 is TGTGCCAGCAGTCAAGGACTAGCGGATACCTACAATGAGCAGTTCTTC.

There are a few counts of this clone. The chain links TRBV7-2 to TRBJ1-2, with 8 bases lining up with TRBD1. Germline trimming cut 0 bases from V and 4 bases from J; bases unmatched to any gene: 4. The CDR3 consists of 15 residues. Germline CDR1 and CDR2: SGHTA and FQGNSA. The CDR3 loop is CASSLAPGQGYGYTF. The CDR3 DNA is TGTGCCAGCAGCTTAGCTCCCGGACAGGGCTATGGCTACACCTTC.

In this sample, this clone turned up a few times. The chain carries TRBV5-1 and TRBJ1-1; possibly TRBD1 for D (6 bases). This CDR3 is built from 14 residues. Trimming shortened V by 0 bases and J by 5 bases, and 11 bases separated the two germline ends. Germline lookup yields CDR1 SGHRS and CDR2 YFSETQ. DNA for the CDR3: TGCGCCAGCAGCTTGGCCCAGGGGAGGACTGAAGCTTTCTTT. As protein: CASSLAQGRTEAFF.

This clone was seen a few times. The DNA for the CDR3 is TGTGCCACCAGCAGAGTTGACAGGGACTCCTACGAGCAGTACTTC. This gives the protein CATSRVDRDSYEQYF. V is TRBV15 and J is TRBJ2-7; 7 bases line up with TRBD1. From germline, CDR1 is LNHNV and CDR2 YYDKDF (reference sequence). The CDR3 is 15 amino acids. V dropped 1 base and J dropped 0; count of bases not matched to a gene: 3.

The chain recombines TRBV6-1 with TRBJ2-1, with a weak D call TRBD1 (5 bases). The germline V gene has CDR1 MNHNS and CDR2 SASEGT. The CDR3 covers 12 residues. V was cut by 6 bases and J by 9 bases, with 12 bases left in between. The CDR3 sequence: CASSNYQGEQFF. As DNA, the CDR3 is TGTGCCAGCAGCAACTACCAGGGTGAGCAGTTCTTC.